This T cell receptor (beta chain) originates from a study of blood T cells in healthy people across ages. Concerning this clonotype itself: The germline gene is not matched at one end of the junction; a read error may be the cause.

The use of a sample-barcoded 5' primer and a J-beta primer mix characterized a second PCR of about 7 to 12 cycles. TCRdb used MiXCR to reprocess the 5' RACE reads, holding one entry per CDR3 protein. This table has roughly 700,000 distinct CDR3 sequences, 20% to 25% appearing once. CDR3 length equals 16 residues. Germline CDR1 SGHRS, CDR2 YFSETQ. This same sample was also taken into another study, of T cells of mothers and their children. According to that study: The entire RNA extract went into cDNA synthesis at about 1.5 ug per 15 ul. An overlap that was slightly higher, though non-significant, was seen in related mother-child pairs versus unrelated pairs.

V and J are TRBV5-1 and TRBJ2-5, with D possibly matching TRBD2 (5 bases). Sequencing was done on a sample of blood. This clonotype was obtained from a boy under 18 in good health. The CDR3 sequence: CASSLAISANQETQYF. CDR3 in DNA: TGCGCCAGCAGTTTGGCCATTAGCGCAAACCAAGAGACCCAGTACTTC.